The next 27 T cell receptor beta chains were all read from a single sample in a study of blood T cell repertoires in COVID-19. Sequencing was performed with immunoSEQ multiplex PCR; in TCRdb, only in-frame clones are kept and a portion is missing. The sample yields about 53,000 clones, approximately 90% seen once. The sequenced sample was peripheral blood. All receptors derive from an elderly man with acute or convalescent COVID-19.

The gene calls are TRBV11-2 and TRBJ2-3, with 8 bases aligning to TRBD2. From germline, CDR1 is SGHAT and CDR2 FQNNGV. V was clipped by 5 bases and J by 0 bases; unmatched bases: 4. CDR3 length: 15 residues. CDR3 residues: CASSQAGASTDTQYF. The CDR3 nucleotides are TGTGCCAGCAGCCAAGCGGGGGCGAGCACAGATACGCAGTATTTT.

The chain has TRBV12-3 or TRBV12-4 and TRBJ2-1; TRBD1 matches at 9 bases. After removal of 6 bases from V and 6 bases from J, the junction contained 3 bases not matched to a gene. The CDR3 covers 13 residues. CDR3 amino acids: CASSDRGGNEQFF. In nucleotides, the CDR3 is TGTGCCAGCAGCGACAGGGGGGGCAATGAGCAGTTCTTC.

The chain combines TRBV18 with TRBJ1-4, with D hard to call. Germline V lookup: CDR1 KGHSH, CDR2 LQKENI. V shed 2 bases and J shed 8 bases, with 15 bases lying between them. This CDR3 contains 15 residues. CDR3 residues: CASSPGVGVIEKLFF. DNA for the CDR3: TGTGCCAGCTCACCAGGTGTCGGGGTAATAGAAAAACTGTTTTTT. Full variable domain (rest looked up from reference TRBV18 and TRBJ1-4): NAGVMQNPRHLVRRRGQEARLRCSPMKGHSHVYWYRQLPEEGLKFMVYLQKENIIDESGMPKERFSAEFPKEGPSILRIQQVVRGDSAAYFCASSPGVGVIEKLFFGSGTQLSVL.

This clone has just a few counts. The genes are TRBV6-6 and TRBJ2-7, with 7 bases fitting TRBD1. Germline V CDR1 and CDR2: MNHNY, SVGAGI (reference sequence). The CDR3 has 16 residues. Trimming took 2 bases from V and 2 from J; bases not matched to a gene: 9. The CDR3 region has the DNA TGTGCCAGCAGTTACCTGAGACAGGGCCTAGCCTACGAGCAGTACTTC. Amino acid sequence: CASSYLRQGLAYEQYF.

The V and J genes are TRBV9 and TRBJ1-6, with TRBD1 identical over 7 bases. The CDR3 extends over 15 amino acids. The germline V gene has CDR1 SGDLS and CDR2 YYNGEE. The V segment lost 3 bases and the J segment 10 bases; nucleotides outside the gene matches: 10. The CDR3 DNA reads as TGTGCCAGCAGCGGCCATACAGGGGAGTACTCACCCCTCCACTTT. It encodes CASSGHTGEYSPLHF.

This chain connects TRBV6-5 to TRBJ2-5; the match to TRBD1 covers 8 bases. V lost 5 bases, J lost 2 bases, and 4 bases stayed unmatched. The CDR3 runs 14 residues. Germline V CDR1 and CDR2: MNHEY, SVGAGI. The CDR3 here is CASSRQGPQETQYF. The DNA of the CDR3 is TGTGCCAGCAGTCGACAGGGGCCGCAAGAGACCCAGTACTTC.

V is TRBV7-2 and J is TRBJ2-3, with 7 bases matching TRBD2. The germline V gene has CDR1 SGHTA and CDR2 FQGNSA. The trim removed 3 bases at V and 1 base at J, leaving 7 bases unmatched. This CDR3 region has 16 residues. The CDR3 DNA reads TGTGCCAGCAGCTTCGGGCCCCGGGAGGGCACAGATACGCAGTATTTT. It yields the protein CASSFGPREGTDTQYF.

The CDR3 sequence is CASTQTGIYGYTF. CDR3 bases: TGTGCCAGCACTCAGACAGGGATATACGGCTACACCTTC. The V call is TRBV12-3 or TRBV12-4, the J call TRBJ1-2; the match to TRBD1 covers 7 bases. V gave up 7 bases and J gave up 8 bases; unmatched junction bases: 10. This CDR3 is 13 amino acids long.

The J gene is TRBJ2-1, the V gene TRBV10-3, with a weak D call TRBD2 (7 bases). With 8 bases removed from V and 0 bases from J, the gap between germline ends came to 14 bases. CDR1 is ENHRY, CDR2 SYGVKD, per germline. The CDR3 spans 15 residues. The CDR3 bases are TGTGCCATCGGGGGGGGCCAGAGCTCCTACAATGAGCAGTTCTTC. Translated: CAIGGGQSSYNEQFF.

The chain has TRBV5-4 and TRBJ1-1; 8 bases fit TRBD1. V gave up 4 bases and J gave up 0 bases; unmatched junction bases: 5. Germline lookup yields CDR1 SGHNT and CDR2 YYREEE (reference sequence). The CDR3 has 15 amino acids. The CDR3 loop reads CASSKDRAVNTEAFF. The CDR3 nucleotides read TGTGCCAGCAGCAAGGACAGGGCGGTGAACACTGAAGCTTTCTTT.

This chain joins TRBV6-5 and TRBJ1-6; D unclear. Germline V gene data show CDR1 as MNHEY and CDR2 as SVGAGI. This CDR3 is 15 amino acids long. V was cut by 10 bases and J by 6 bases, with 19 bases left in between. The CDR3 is CATHLGGEINSPLHF. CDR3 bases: TGTGCCACCCACCTCGGAGGTGAGATTAATTCACCCCTCCACTTT.

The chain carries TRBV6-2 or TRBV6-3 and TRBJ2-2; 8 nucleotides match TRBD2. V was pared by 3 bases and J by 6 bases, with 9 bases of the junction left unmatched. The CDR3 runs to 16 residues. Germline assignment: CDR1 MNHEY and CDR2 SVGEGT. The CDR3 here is CASSYPSGGPAGELFF. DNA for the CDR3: TGTGCCAGCAGTTATCCCAGCGGGGGCCCGGCCGGGGAGCTGTTTTTT.

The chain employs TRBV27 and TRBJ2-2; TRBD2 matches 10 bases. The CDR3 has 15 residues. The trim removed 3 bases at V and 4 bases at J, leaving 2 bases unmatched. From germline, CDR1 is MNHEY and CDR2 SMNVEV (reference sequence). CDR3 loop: CASSFGTSVTGELFF. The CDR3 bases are TGTGCCAGCAGTTTCGGGACTAGCGTCACCGGGGAGCTGTTTTTT.

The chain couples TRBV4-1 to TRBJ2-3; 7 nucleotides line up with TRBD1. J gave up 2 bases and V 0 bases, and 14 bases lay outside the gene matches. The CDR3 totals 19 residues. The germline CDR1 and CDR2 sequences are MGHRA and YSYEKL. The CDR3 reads CASSQDRATGASVTDTQYF. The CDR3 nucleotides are TGCGCCAGCAGCCAAGATCGGGCCACAGGGGCTTCGGTCACAGATACGCAGTATTTT.

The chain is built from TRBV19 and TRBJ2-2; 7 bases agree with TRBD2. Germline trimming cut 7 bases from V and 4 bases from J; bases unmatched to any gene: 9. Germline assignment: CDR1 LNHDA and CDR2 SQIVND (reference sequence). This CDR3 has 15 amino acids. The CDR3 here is CASTQSGAGTGELFF. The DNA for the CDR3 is TGTGCCAGTACCCAAAGCGGGGCCGGCACCGGGGAGCTGTTTTTT. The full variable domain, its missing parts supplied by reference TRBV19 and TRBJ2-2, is DGGITQSPKYLFRKEGQNVTLSCEQNLNHDAMYWYRQDPGQGLRLIYYSQIVNDFQKGDIAEGYSVSREKKESFPLTVTSAQKNPTAFYLCASTQSGAGTGELFFGEGSRLTVL.

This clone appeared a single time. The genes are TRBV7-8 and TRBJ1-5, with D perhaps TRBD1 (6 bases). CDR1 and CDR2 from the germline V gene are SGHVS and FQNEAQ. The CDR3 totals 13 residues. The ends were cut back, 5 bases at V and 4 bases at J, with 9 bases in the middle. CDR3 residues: CASSLTGNQPQHF. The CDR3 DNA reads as TGTGCCAGCAGCCTTACAGGGAATCAGCCCCAGCATTTT.

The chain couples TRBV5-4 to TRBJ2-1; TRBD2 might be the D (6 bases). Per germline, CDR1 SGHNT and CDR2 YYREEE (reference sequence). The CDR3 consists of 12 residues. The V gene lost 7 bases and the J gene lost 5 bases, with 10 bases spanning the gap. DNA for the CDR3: TGTGCCAGCGGGAGGACTGACAATGAGCAGTTCTTC. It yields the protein CASGRTDNEQFF. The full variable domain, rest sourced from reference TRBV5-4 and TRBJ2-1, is ETGVTQSPTHLIKTRGQQVTLRCSSQSGHNTVSWYQQALGQGPQFIFQYYREEENGRGNFPPRFSGLQFPNYSSELNVNALELDDSALYLCASGRTDNEQFFGPGTRLTVL.

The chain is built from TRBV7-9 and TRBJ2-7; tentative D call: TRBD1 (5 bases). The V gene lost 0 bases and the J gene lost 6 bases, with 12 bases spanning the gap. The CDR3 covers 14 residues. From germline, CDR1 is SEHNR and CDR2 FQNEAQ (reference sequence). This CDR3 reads CASSLAWGLSEQYF. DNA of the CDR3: TGTGCCAGCAGCTTAGCGTGGGGCTTGAGCGAGCAGTACTTC.

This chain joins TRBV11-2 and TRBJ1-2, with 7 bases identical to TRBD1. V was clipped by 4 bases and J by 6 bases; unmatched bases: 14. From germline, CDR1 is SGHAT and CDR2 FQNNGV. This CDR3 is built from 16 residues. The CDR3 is CASSWDRGLLVDGYTF. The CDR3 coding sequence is TGTGCCAGCAGCTGGGACAGAGGGCTGCTCGTGGATGGCTACACCTTC. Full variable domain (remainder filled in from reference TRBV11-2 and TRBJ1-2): EAGVAQSPRYKIIEKRQSVAFWCNPISGHATLYWYQQILGQGPKLLIQFQNNGVVDDSQLPKDRFSAERLKGVDSTLKIQPAKLEDSAVYLCASSWDRGLLVDGYTFGSGTRLTVV.

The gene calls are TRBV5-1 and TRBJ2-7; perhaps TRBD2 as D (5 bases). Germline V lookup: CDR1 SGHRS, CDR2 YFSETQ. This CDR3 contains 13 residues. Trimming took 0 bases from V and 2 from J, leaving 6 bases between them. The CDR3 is CASSLDGTYEQYF. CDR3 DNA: TGCGCCAGCAGCTTGGACGGGACCTACGAGCAGTACTTC. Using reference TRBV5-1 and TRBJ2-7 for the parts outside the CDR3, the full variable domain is KAGVTQTPRYLIKTRGQQVTLSCSPISGHRSVSWYQQTPGQGLQFLFEYFSETQRNKGNFPGRFSGRQFSNSRSEMNVSTLELGDSALYLCASSLDGTYEQYFGPGTRLTVT.

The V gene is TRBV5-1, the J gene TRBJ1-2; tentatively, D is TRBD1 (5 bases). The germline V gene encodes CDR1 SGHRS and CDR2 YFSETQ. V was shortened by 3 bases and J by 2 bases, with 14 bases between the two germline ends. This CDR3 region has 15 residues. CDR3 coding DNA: TGCGCCAGCAGCTCTAGGACGGAGGGGAACTATGGCTACACCTTC. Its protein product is CASSSRTEGNYGYTF. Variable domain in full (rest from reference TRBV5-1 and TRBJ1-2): KAGVTQTPRYLIKTRGQQVTLSCSPISGHRSVSWYQQTPGQGLQFLFEYFSETQRNKGNFPGRFSGRQFSNSRSEMNVSTLELGDSALYLCASSSRTEGNYGYTFGSGTRLTVV.

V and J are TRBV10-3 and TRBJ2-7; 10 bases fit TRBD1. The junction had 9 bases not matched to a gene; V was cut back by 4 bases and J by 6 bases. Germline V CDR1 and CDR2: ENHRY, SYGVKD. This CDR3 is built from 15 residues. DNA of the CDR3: TGTGCCATCAGTGGATGGACAGGGGGAATTGGCGAGCAGTACTTC. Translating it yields CAISGWTGGIGEQYF.

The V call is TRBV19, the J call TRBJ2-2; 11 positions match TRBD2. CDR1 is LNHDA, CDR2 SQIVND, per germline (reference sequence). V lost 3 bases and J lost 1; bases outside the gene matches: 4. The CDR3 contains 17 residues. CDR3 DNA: TGTGCCAGTAGTATCGGGCTAGCGGGGGGGAACACCGGGGAGCTGTTTTTT. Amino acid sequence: CASSIGLAGGNTGELFF.

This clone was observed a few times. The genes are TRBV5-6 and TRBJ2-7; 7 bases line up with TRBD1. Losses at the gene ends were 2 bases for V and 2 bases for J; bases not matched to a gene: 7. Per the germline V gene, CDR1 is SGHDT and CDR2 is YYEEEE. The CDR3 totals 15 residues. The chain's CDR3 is CASSFDRDPTYEQYF. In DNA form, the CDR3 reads TGTGCCAGCAGCTTCGACAGGGACCCAACCTACGAGCAGTACTTC.

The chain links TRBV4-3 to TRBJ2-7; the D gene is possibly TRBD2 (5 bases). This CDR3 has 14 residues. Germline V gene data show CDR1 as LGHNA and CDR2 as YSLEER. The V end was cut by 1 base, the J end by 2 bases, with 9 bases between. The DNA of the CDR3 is TGCGCCAGCAGCCAAGGAGGGAACCCCTACGAGCAGTACTTC. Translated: CASSQGGNPYEQYF.

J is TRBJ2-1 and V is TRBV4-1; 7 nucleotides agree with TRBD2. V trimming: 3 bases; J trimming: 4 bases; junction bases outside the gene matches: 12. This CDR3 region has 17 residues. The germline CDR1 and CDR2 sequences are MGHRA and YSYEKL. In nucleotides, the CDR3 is TGCGCCAGCAGCCAGGAACTAGCGACCCCGGGGTACAATGAGCAGTTCTTC. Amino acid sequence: CASSQELATPGYNEQFF.

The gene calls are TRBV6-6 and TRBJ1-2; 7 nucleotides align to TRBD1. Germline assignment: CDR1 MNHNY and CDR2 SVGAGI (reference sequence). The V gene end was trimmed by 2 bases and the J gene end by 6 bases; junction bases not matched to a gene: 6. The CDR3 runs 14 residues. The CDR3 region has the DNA TGTGCCAGCAGTTACAAAGAGGGGGCCAATGGCTACACCTTC. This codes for CASSYKEGANGYTF.